The clone carrying this T cell receptor (beta chain) was recorded a few times. The CDR3 has 13 residues. The V and J ends lost 7 bases and 9 bases respectively, with 16 bases between them. This entry is derived from a study of blood T cell repertoires in COVID-19. Study context: There were acute and convalescent COVID-19 samples, and they came from the United States, Italy and Spain.

Clones were read by immunoSEQ multiplex PCR, and TCRdb kept only the in-frame ones, dropping some. The sample includes some 180,000 clones, around 80% of them seen just once. The sequence derives from a woman aged 80 or older with active or convalescent COVID-19. Sequenced input: peripheral blood. The chain is built from TRBV12-3 or TRBV12-4 and TRBJ1-5, with TRBD1 as a possible D gene (5 bases). The CDR3 DNA reads TGTGCCAGCACCCCGCGCGGGACCGCGCCCCAGCATTTT. It yields the protein CASTPRGTAPQHF.